The present entry profiles one TCR beta chain with its context. The data stem from a study of PD-L1 blockade in urothelial cancer. Per patient, between 1 and 8 samples were collected at pretreatment and on-treatment time points. The method was immunoSEQ multiplex PCR; TCRdb's version includes in-frame clones alone and lacks a portion of them. The repertoire holds about 69,000 clones, with around 90% as singletons. Trimming removed 0 bases from V and 1 base from J; junction bases left unmatched: 6. CDR3 size: 16 residues. Germline V CDR1 and CDR2: SGHRS, YFSETQ. The sequences come from PBMCs, collected around atezolizumab (anti-PD-L1) treatment. J is TRBJ1-1 and V is TRBV5-1; 7 bases fit TRBD1. The TCR sequence derives from a man in his sixties with urothelial cancer. For the CDR3, the DNA is TGCGCCAGCAGCTTGGCCACAGGGGCCCGGAACACTGAAGCTTTCTTT. Translating it yields CASSLATGARNTEAFF.